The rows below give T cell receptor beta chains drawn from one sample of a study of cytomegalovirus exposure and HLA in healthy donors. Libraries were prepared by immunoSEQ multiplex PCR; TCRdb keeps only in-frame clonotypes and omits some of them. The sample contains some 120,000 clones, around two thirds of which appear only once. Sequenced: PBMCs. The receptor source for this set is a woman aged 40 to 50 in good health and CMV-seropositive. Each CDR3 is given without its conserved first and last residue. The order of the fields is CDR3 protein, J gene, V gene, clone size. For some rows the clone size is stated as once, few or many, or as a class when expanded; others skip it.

CDR3aa: AWSVQASCGYT; j_gene: TRBJ1-2; v_gene: TRBV30; abundance: NA
CDR3aa: ASSGGRSYEQY; j_gene: TRBJ2-7; v_gene: TRBV2; abundance: NA
CDR3aa: ASSLPLSTPNSGDTQY; j_gene: TRBJ2-3; v_gene: TRBV7-9; abundance: once
CDR3aa: AVHDVGPGANVLT; j_gene: TRBJ2-6; v_gene: TRBV7-9; abundance: few
CDR3aa: ASSGGTSGQY; j_gene: TRBJ2-3; v_gene: TRBV5-4; abundance: NA
CDR3aa: ASSPGTGGFWDTQY; j_gene: TRBJ2-3; v_gene: TRBV7-9; abundance: NA
CDR3aa: ASSFSQAGVHEQF; j_gene: TRBJ2-1; v_gene: TRBV7-3; abundance: NA
CDR3aa: ATSPDYNTGELF; j_gene: TRBJ2-2; v_gene: TRBV15; abundance: few
CDR3aa: ASSLGQNEKLF; j_gene: TRBJ1-4; v_gene: TRBV5-1; abundance: once
CDR3aa: ASSSTVANQPQH; j_gene: TRBJ1-5; v_gene: TRBV7-8; abundance: NA
CDR3aa: ASSLVGGSNEQF; j_gene: TRBJ2-1; v_gene: TRBV7-6; abundance: NA
CDR3aa: ATADRGRDYGYT; j_gene: TRBJ1-2; v_gene: TRBV28; abundance: NA
CDR3aa: ASSQDPLAGNNEQF; j_gene: TRBJ2-1; v_gene: TRBV4-2; abundance: NA
CDR3aa: ASSQDFGRDEQY; j_gene: TRBJ2-7; v_gene: TRBV4-3; abundance: NA
CDR3aa: ASSSRGSNTGELF; j_gene: TRBJ2-2; v_gene: TRBV4-1; abundance: NA
CDR3aa: ASSSPNEQY; j_gene: TRBJ2-7; v_gene: TRBV27; abundance: NA
CDR3aa: ASSKSSGRGDEQF; j_gene: TRBJ2-1; v_gene: TRBV6-5; abundance: once
CDR3aa: ASSWTGALGAF; j_gene: TRBJ1-1; v_gene: TRBV2; abundance: NA
CDR3aa: ASSLGAGGHQETQY; j_gene: TRBJ2-5; v_gene: TRBV5-4; abundance: NA
CDR3aa: ANSSGLALYNEQF; j_gene: TRBJ2-1; v_gene: TRBV7-9; abundance: NA
CDR3aa: ASSEGVGRKLF; j_gene: TRBJ1-4; v_gene: TRBV9; abundance: few
CDR3aa: ASSRRGVNTEAF; j_gene: TRBJ1-1; v_gene: TRBV5-5; abundance: NA
CDR3aa: ASSDGPGVGETQY; j_gene: TRBJ2-5; v_gene: TRBV2; abundance: few
CDR3aa: ASRDPTRGNTEAF; j_gene: TRBJ1-1; v_gene: TRBV6-6; abundance: NA
CDR3aa: ASSNPGTSGANEQF; j_gene: TRBJ2-1; v_gene: TRBV19; abundance: few
CDR3aa: ASSVGDRTNEKLF; j_gene: TRBJ1-4; v_gene: TRBV9; abundance: NA
CDR3aa: ASSQGASGIGADTQY; j_gene: TRBJ2-3; v_gene: TRBV4-3; abundance: NA
CDR3aa: AWKAGGAIQY; j_gene: TRBJ2-4; v_gene: TRBV30; abundance: NA
CDR3aa: ASSPPGLKDTEAF; j_gene: TRBJ1-1; v_gene: TRBV18; abundance: NA
CDR3aa: ASSPGAENSPLH; j_gene: TRBJ1-6; v_gene: TRBV18; abundance: few
CDR3aa: ASSLEREQYEQY; j_gene: TRBJ2-7; v_gene: TRBV7-2; abundance: NA
CDR3aa: ASSTQNSAGGPYEQY; j_gene: TRBJ2-7; v_gene: TRBV7-2; abundance: NA
CDR3aa: ASTDGRMDYNEQF; j_gene: TRBJ2-1; v_gene: TRBV6-8; abundance: NA
CDR3aa: ASSRTGSGGEKLF; j_gene: TRBJ1-4; v_gene: TRBV7-2; abundance: once
CDR3aa: ASSVVMGLAGVRSYEQY; j_gene: TRBJ2-7; v_gene: TRBV2; abundance: NA
CDR3aa: ASSSGVGGFYGYT; j_gene: TRBJ1-2; v_gene: TRBV5-1; abundance: few
CDR3aa: ASSLGLSSYEQY; j_gene: TRBJ2-7; v_gene: TRBV5-1; abundance: NA
CDR3aa: ASSELGRTNTGELF; j_gene: TRBJ2-2; v_gene: TRBV2; abundance: few
CDR3aa: ASTSTGAVGLH; j_gene: TRBJ1-6; v_gene: TRBV6-1; abundance: NA
CDR3aa: ASSLFPGTNTGELF; j_gene: TRBJ2-2; v_gene: TRBV7-2; abundance: NA
CDR3aa: ASSTGTSGYEQY; j_gene: TRBJ2-7; v_gene: TRBV9; abundance: NA